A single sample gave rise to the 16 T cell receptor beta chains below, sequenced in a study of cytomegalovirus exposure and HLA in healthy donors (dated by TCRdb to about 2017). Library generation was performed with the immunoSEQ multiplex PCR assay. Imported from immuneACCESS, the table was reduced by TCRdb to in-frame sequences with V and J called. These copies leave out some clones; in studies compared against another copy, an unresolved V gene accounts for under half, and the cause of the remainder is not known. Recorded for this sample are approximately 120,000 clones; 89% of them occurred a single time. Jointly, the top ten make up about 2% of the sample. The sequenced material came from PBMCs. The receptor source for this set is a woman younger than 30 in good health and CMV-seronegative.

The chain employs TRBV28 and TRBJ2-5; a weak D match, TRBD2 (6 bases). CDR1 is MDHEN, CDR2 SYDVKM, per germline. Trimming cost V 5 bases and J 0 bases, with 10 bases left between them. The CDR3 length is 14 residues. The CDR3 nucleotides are TGTGCCAGCAGTCCGGGAGTTTACCAAGAGACCCAGTACTTC. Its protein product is CASSPGVYQETQYF.

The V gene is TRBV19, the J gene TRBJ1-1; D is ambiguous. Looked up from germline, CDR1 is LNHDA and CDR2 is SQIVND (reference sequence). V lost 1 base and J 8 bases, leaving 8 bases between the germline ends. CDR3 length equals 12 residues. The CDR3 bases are TGTGCCAGTAGTATAGGTTGGCAGGAAGCTTTCTTT. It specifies CASSIGWQEAFF.

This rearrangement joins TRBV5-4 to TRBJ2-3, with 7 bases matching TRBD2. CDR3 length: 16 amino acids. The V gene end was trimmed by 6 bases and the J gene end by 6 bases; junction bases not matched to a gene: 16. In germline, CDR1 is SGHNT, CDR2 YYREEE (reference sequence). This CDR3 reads CASTIGGRAGRDTQYF. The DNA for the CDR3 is TGTGCCAGCACCATAGGAGGGAGGGCCGGGAGGGATACGCAGTATTTT. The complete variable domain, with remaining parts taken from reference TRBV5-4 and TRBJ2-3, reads ETGVTQSPTHLIKTRGQQVTLRCSSQSGHNTVSWYQQALGQGPQFIFQYYREEENGRGNFPPRFSGLQFPNYSSELNVNALELDDSALYLCASTIGGRAGRDTQYFGPGTRLTVL.

In DNA form, the CDR3 reads TGTGCCAGCGGCGGGGGAGGGCTAGCCAAAAACATTCAGTACTTC. Protein: CASGGGGLAKNIQYF. This chain joins TRBV2 and TRBJ2-4, with 7 bases aligning to TRBD2. Germline CDR1 SNHLY, CDR2 FYNNEI. There are 15 residues in the CDR3. The ends lost 8 bases at V and 0 bases at J; junction bases unmatched: 7.

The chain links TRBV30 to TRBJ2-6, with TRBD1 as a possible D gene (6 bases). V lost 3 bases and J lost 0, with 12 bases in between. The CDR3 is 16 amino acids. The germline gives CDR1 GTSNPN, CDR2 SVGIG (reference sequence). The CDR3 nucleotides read TGTGCCTGGAGGGGAACAGGGCTCTCTGGGGCCAACGTCCTGACTTTC. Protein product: CAWRGTGLSGANVLTF. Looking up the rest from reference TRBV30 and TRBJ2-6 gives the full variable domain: SQTIHQWPATLVQPVGSPLSLECTVEGTSNPNLYWYRQAAGRGLQLLFYSVGIGQISSEVPQNLSASRPQDRQFILSSKKLLLSDSGFYLCAWRGTGLSGANVLTFGAGSRLTVL.

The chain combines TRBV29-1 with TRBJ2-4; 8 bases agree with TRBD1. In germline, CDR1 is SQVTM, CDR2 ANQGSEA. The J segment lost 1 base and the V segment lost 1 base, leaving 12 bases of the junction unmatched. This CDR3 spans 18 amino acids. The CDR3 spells CSVEGPGQEVGAKNIQYF. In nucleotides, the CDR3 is TGCAGCGTTGAAGGCCCGGGACAGGAGGTCGGGGCCAAAAACATTCAGTACTTC.

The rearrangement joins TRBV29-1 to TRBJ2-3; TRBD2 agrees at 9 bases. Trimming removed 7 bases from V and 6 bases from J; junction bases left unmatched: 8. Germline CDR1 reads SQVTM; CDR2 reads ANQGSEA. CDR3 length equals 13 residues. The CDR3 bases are TGCAGCGGAATAGCGGGAGCGGGTGATACGCAGTATTTT. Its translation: CSGIAGAGDTQYF.

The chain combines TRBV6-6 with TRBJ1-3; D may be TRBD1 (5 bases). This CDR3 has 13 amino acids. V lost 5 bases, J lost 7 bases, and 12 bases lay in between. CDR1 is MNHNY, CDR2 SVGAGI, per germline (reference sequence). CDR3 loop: CASSMSQGNTIYF. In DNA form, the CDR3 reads TGTGCCAGCAGTATGTCCCAGGGTAACACCATATATTTT.

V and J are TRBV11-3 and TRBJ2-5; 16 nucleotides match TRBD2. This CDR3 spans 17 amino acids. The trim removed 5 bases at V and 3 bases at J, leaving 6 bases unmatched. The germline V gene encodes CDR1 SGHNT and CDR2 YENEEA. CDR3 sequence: CASSQGLAGGKEETQYF. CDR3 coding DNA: TGTGCCAGCAGCCAGGGACTAGCGGGAGGGAAGGAAGAGACCCAGTACTTC.

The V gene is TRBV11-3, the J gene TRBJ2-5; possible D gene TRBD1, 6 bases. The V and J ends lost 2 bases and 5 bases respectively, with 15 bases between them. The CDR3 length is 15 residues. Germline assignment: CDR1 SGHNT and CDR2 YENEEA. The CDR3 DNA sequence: TGTGCCAGCAGCTTAACAGGGTCTGTGGGGGAGACCCAGTACTTC. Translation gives CASSLTGSVGETQYF.

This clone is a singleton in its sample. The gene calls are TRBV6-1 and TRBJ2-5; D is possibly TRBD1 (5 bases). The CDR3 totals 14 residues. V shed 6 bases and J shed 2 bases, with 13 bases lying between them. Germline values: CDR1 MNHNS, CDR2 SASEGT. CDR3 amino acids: CASSGQQGQETQYF. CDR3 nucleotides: TGTGCCAGCAGCGGGCAGCAGGGTCAAGAGACCCAGTACTTC.

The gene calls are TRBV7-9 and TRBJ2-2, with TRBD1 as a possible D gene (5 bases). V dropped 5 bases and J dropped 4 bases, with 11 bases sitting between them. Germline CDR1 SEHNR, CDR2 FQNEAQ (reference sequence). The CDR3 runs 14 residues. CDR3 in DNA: TGTGCCAGCAGCCCTAGGGGCATCACCGGGGAGCTGTTTTTT. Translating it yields CASSPRGITGELFF.

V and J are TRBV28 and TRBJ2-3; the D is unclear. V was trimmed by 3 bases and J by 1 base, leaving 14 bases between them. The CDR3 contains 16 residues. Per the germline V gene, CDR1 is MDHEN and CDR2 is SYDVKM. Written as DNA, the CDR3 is TGTGCCAGCAGTTTGGCTGTACATCGGGGCACAGATACGCAGTATTTT. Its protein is CASSLAVHRGTDTQYF.

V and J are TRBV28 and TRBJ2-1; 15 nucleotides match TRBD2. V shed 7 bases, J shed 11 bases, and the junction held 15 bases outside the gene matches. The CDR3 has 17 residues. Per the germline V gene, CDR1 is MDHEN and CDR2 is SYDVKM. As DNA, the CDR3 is TGTGCCAGCACCCCTCTCGGACTAGCGGGAGGGTACCCTAAGCAGTTCTTC. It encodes CASTPLGLAGGYPKQFF.

The CDR3 nucleotides read TGCAGCGTTGGGGTTATACAGGGACGGAGAGACGAGCAGTACTTC. Amino acid sequence: CSVGVIQGRRDEQYF. The V gene is TRBV29-1, the J gene TRBJ2-7; D perhaps matches TRBD1 (6 bases). This CDR3 region has 15 residues. The germline V and J ends were trimmed by 4 bases and 5 bases, with 21 bases remaining between them. Germline V gene data show CDR1 as SQVTM and CDR2 as ANQGSEA.

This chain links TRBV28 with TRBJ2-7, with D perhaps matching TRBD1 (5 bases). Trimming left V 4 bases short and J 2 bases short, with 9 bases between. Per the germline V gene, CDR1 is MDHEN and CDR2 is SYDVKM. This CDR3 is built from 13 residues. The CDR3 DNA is TGTGCCAGCAGTTCGACAGACACCTACGAGCAGTACTTC. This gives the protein CASSSTDTYEQYF.